This T cell receptor beta chain was sequenced for a study of T cell clonotyping in hematopoietic cell transplantation. Method: immunoSEQ multiplex PCR; TCRdb's copy keeps in-frame clones and lacks some. The sample contains some 40,000 clones, 94% of which appear only once. Per germline, CDR1 SGHRS and CDR2 YFSETQ. This CDR3 contains 15 residues. V shed 0 bases and J 5 bases; nucleotides not matched to a gene: 5. Points from the study as a whole: CD4 and CD8 repertoire contributions could not be separated without sorting. At the given depth, recipient repertoires were over 97% de novo clonotypes. Broader posttransplant TCR repertoire diversity was predicted by graft donor and pretransplant recipient Inverse Simpson Index values. After transplant, recipient diversity fell while pathologically expanded clonotypes grew through day 180.

This clone has only one observation. Its antigen is not identified. The rearrangement links TRBV5-1 to TRBJ1-1; 9 bases are a match to TRBD1. The sequence came from a woman aged 50 to 60 in good health. Some clones in this sample may be carry-over from other donors' samples. Sequencing was done on a sample of peripheral blood mononuclear cells. CDR3 sequence reads: CASSLGDRVVTEAFF. The DNA of the CDR3 is TGCGCCAGCAGCTTGGGGGACAGGGTTGTGACTGAAGCTTTCTTT.